The rows below give T cell receptor beta chains drawn from one sample of a study of CD8+ T cells in alopecia areata. Repertoires were generated with immunoSEQ multiplex PCR, while TCRdb's copy carries only in-frame clones and drops some. The data show some 240,000 clones, 50% to 60% seen once. Here the sequenced sample was CD4+ T cells sorted from blood, taken at week 0. The receptors shown here come from a human donor with alopecia areata. Each CDR3 is given with its conserved first and last residue.

J gene: TRBJ2-3
V gene: TRBV2
CDR3 protein: CARKPASGSSDTQYF

J gene: TRBJ1-1
V gene: TRBV14
CDR3 protein: CASSQRKQNTEAFF

J gene: TRBJ1-1
V gene: TRBV27
CDR3 protein: CASIKDRRGTEAFF

J gene: TRBJ2-4
V gene: TRBV30
CDR3 protein: CAWSVQGIQYF

J gene: TRBJ2-7
V gene: TRBV4-2
CDR3 protein: CASSQGSSGSSYEQYF

J gene: TRBJ2-4
V gene: TRBV30
CDR3 protein: CAWSLLSLSGGKNIQYF

J gene: TRBJ1-1
V gene: TRBV5-1
CDR3 protein: CASSLTGFGTEAFF

J gene: TRBJ2-7
V gene: TRBV14
CDR3 protein: CASSQALFVGEQYF

J gene: TRBJ1-1
V gene: TRBV5-6
CDR3 protein: CASSPGTSNTEAFF

J gene: TRBJ2-7
V gene: TRBV30
CDR3 protein: CAWRREYYEQYF

J gene: TRBJ2-7
V gene: TRBV14
CDR3 protein: CASSQEGARGREQYF

J gene: TRBJ2-2
V gene: TRBV10-1
CDR3 protein: CASRSATNTGELFF

J gene: TRBJ2-7
V gene: TRBV5-1
CDR3 protein: CASSLDEVYEQYF

J gene: TRBJ2-2
V gene: TRBV29-1
CDR3 protein: CSVTKDHLNTGELFF